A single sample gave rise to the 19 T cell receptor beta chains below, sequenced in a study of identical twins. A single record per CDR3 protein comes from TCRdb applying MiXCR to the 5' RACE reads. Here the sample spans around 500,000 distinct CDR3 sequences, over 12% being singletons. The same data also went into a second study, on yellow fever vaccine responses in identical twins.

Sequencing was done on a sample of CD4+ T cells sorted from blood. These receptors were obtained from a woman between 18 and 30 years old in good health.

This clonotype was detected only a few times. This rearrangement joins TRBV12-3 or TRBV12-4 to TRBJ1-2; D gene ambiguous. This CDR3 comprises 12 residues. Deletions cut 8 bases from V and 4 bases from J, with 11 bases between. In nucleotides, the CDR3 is TGTGCCAGCCTGAACACCCGCTATGGCTACACCTTC. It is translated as CASLNTRYGYTF.

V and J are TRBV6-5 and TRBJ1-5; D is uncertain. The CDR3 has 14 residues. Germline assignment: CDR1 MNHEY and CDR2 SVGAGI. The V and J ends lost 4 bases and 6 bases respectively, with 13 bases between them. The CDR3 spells CASSSTARGQPQHF. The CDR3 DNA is TGTGCCAGCAGTTCCACCGCCCGGGGTCAGCCCCAGCATTTT.

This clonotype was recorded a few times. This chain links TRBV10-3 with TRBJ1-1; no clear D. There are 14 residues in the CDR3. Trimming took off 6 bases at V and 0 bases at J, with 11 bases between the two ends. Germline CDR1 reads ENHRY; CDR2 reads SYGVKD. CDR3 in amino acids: CAIRTQRMNTEAFF. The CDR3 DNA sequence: TGTGCCATCAGAACACAGCGGATGAACACTGAAGCTTTCTTT.

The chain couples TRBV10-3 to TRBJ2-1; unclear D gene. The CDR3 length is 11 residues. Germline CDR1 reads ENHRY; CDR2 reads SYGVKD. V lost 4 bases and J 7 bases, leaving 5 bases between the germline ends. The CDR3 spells CAISAGNEQFF. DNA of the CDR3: TGTGCCATCAGTGCTGGGAATGAGCAGTTCTTC.

CDR3 protein: CASMTSGATDTQYF. Here the CDR3 DNA reads TGCGCCAGCATGACTAGCGGGGCGACAGATACGCAGTATTTT. The V call is TRBV5-1, the J call TRBJ2-3; the match to TRBD2 covers 11 bases. This CDR3 comprises 14 residues. Germline CDR1 SGHRS, CDR2 YFSETQ. V shed 6 bases and J 3 bases; nucleotides not matched to a gene: 3.

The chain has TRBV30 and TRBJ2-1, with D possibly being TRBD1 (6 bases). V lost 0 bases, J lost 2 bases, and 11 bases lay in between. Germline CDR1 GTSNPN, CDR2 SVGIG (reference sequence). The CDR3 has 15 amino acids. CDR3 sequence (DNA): TGTGCCTGGAGTGTTCGGCAGGGGACCTACAATGAGCAGTTCTTC. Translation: CAWSVRQGTYNEQFF.

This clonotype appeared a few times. CDR3 sequence (DNA): TGCAGTGCCAAGGCTATAGCGGAGATAACAGATACGCAGTATTTT. The encoded protein is CSAKAIAEITDTQYF. The chain links TRBV20-1 to TRBJ2-3; D is possibly TRBD2 (6 bases). There are 15 residues in the CDR3. Trimming took 6 bases from V and 3 from J, leaving 19 bases between them. The V gene's germline CDR1 is DFQATT and CDR2 SNEGSKA (reference sequence).

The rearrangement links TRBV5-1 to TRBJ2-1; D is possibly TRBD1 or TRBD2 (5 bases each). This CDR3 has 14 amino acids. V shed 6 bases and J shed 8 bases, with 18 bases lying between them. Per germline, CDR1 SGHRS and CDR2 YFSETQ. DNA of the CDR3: TGCGCCAGCAAAAGACGGGACCCGGGTGATGAGCAGTTCTTC. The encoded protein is CASKRRDPGDEQFF.

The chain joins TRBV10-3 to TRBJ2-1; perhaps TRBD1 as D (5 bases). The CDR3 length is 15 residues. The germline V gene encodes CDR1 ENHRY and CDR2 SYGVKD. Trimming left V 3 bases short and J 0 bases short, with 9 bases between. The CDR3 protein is CAISEQAPSYNEQFF. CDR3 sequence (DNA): TGTGCCATCAGTGAACAGGCACCCTCCTACAATGAGCAGTTCTTC.

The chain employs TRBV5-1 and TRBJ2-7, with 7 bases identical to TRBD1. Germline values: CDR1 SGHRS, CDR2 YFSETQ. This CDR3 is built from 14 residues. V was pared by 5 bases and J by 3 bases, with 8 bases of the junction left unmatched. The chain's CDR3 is CASRPQGDSYEQYF. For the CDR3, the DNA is TGCGCCAGCAGACCCCAGGGGGACAGCTACGAGCAGTACTTC.

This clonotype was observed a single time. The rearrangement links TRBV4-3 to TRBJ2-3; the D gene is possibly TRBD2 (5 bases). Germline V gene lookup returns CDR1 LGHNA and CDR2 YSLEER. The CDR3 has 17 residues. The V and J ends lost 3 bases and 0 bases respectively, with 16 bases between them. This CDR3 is CASSHPSSGRSTDTQYF. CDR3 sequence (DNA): TGCGCCAGCAGCCATCCCTCCAGCGGACGTAGCACAGATACGCAGTATTTT.

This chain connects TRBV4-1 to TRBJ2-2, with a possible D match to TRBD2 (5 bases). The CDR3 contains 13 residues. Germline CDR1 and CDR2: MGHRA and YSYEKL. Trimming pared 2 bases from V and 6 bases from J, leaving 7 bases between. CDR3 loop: CASSQFSAGELFF. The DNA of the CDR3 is TGCGCCAGCAGCCAATTTAGCGCCGGGGAGCTGTTTTTT.

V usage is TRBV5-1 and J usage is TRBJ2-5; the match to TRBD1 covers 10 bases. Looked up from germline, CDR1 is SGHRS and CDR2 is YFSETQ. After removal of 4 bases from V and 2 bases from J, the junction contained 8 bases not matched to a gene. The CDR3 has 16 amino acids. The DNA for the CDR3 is TGCGCCAGCAGCCTCACTGGACAGGGGGGACAAGAGACCCAGTACTTC. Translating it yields CASSLTGQGGQETQYF.

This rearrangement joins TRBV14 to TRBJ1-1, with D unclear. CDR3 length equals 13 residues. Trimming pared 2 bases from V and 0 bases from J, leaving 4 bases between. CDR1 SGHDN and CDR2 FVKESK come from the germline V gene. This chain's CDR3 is CASSQHVNTEAFF. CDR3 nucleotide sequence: TGTGCCAGCAGCCAACACGTGAACACTGAAGCTTTCTTT.

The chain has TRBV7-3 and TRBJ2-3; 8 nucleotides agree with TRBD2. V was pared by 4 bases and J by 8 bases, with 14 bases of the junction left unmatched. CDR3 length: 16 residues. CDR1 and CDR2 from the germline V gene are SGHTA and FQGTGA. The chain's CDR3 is CASSSVPAGGQLTQYF. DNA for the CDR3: TGTGCCAGCAGCTCCGTCCCGGCGGGGGGACAACTTACGCAGTATTTT.

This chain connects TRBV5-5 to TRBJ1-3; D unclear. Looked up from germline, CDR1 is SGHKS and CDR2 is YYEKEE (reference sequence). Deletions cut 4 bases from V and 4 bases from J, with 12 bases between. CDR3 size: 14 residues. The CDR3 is CASSPSLQGNTIYF. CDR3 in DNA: TGTGCCAGCAGCCCCTCATTACAGGGAAACACCATATATTTT.

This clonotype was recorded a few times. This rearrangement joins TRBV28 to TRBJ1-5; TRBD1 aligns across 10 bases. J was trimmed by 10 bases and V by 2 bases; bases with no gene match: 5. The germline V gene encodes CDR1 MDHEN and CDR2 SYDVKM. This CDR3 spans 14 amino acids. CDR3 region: CASSLGTGVQPQHF. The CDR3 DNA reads TGTGCCAGCAGTTTAGGGACAGGGGTCCAACCCCAGCATTTT.

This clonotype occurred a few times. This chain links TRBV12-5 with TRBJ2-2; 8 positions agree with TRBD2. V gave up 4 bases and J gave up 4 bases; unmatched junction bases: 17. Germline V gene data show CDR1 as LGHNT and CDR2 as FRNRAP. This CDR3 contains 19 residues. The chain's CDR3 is CASGSTGKREPWGTGELFF. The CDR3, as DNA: TGTGCTAGTGGTTCCACGGGGAAGCGGGAGCCGTGGGGCACCGGGGAGCTGTTTTTT.

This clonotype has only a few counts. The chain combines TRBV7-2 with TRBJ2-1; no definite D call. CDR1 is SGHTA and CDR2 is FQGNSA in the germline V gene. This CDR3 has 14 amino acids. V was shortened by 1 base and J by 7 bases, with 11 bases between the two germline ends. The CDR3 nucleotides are TGTGCCAGCAGCTTAGACGTGGGGTTGAATGAGCAGTTCTTC. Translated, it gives CASSLDVGLNEQFF.